The rows below give T cell receptor beta chains drawn from one sample of a study of blood T cell repertoires in COVID-19. The table came from immunoSEQ multiplex PCR; TCRdb's copy has only in-frame clones and leaves some out. The profile covers about 160,000 clones, with about 85% appearing a single time and less than 6.5% taken by the ten largest. Material: peripheral blood. The receptor source for this set is a woman in her 50s with COVID-19, enrolled during active disease. Both conserved end residues are part of each CDR3. Not every row has a clone size; where given, it reads once, few, many or a size class.

V,size,CDR3
TRBV24-1,.,CATSDPYQGVDGYTF
TRBV4-3,.,CASSSHGAPDTEAFF
TRBV6-5,.,CASRLDRDETQYF
TRBV2,.,CASSAMGQGRNTIYF
TRBV12-3/TRBV12-4,.,CATGQGTYEQYF
TRBV7-2,.,CASRQGWGGTDTQYF
TRBV9,once,CASSPGRGTEAFF
TRBV19,.,CAITRGPPNTEAFF
TRBV25-1,.,CASSEGRGFYNSPLHF
TRBV9,few,CASSPRTGTNTEAFF
TRBV27,once,CASRGLLHTDTQYF
TRBV6-5,.,CASSYSSGGTEAFF
TRBV5-1,.,CASSLRTSGGTGELFF
TRBV10-3,.,CAISESEGSGYTF
TRBV29-1,few,CSVQSGTLNTGELFF
TRBV6-2/TRBV6-3,.,CASSSGQGTYNEQFF
TRBV3-1/TRBV3-2,once,CASSQGLAGGETQYF
TRBV6-5,.,CASSYWAGGRYEQYF
TRBV5-1,few,CASSLAQGDYEQYF
TRBV30,.,CAWSVRGSAKAFF
TRBV4-1,.,CASSPGTNYEQYF
TRBV6-6,once,CASSTGGARNTEAFF
TRBV11-3,.,CASSLDRGYLNYEQYF
TRBV5-1,.,CASSPNPLDSTDTQYF
TRBV5-4,.,CASSPPSGGAGELFF
TRBV10-3,.,CAISEPGRGYEQYF
TRBV4-2,.,CASSYGQGEETQYF
TRBV5-1,.,CASSLGDQGGETQYF
TRBV3-1/TRBV3-2,.,CASSQPSGDRSSGYTF
TRBV7-3,.,CASSLSGELFF
TRBV28,.,CASTTGLAGGFVVGKNIQYF
TRBV28,few,CASRRDRVSTEAFF
TRBV7-2,.,CASSLYTVGSYEQYF
TRBV9,.,CASSASPPLVKKLFF
TRBV30,.,CAWSVTRVSAQHF
TRBV3-1/TRBV3-2,.,CASSRIGLAGTDTQYF
TRBV3-1/TRBV3-2,.,CASSQGGPTSYGYTF
TRBV19,.,CASTRTANTEAFF
TRBV7-9,many,CASSLGRGPGLAGDNEQFF
TRBV7-3,.,CASSPGGAGTGELFF
TRBV15,.,CATTADRGITTDTQYF
TRBV19,few,CASRNSQGAYNSPLHF
TRBV4-1,.,CASSQQNPTHNYGYTF
TRBV23-1,.,CASSQSFGLFSYEQYF
TRBV6-2/TRBV6-3,.,CASSSVNQPQHF
TRBV10-1,.,CASSDHNQPQHF